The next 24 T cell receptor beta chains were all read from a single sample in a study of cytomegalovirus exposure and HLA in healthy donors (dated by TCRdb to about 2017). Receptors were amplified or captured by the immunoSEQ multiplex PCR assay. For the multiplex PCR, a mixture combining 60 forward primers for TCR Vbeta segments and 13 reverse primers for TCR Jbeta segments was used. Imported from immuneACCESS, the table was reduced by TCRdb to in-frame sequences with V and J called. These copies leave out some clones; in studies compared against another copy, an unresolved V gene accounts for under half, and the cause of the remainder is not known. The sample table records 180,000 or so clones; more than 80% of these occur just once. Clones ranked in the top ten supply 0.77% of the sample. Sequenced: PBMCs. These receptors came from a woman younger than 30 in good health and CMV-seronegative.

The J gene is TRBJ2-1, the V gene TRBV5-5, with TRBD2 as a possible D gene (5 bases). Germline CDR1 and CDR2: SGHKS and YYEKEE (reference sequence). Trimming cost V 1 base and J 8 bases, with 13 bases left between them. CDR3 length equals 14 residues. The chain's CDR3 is CASSLSSFIYEQFF. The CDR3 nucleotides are TGTGCCAGCAGCTTGTCTAGCTTTATTTATGAGCAGTTCTTC.

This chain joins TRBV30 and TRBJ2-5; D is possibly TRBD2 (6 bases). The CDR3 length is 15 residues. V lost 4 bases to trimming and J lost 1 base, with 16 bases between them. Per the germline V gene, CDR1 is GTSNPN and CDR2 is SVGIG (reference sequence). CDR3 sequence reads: CAWIAKRALQETQYF. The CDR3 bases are TGTGCCTGGATCGCCAAGCGGGCCCTCCAAGAGACCCAGTACTTC.

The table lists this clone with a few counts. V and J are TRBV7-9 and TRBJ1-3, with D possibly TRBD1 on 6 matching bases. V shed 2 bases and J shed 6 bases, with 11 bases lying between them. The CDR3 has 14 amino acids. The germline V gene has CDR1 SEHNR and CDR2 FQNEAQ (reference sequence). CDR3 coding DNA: TGTGCCAGCAGCTTATCGGCAGGGGTAAACACCATATATTTT. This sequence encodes CASSLSAGVNTIYF.

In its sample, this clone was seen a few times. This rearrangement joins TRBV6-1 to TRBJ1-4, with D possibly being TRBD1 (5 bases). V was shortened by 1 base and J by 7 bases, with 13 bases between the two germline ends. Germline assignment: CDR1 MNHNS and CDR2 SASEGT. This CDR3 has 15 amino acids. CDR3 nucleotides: TGTGCCAGCAGTGAAGATTCAGGGTCGGTTGAAAAACTGTTTTTT. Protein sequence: CASSEDSGSVEKLFF.

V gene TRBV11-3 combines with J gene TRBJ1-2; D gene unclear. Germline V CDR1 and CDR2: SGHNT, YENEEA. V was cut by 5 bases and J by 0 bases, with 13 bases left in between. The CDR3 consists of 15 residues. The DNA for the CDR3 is TGTGCCAGCAGCCCGAGACACTTCACTAACTATGGCTACACCTTC. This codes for CASSPRHFTNYGYTF.

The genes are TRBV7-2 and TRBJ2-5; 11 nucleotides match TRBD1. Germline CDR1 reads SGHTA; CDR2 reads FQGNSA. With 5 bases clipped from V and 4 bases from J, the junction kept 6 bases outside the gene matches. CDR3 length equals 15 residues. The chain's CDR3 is CASSQDRGRGETQYF. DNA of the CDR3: TGTGCCAGCAGCCAGGACAGGGGGCGCGGAGAGACCCAGTACTTC. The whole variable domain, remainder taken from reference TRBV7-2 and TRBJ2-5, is GAGVSQSPSNKVTEKGKDVELRCDPISGHTALYWYRQSLGQGLEFLIYFQGNSAPDKSGLPSDRFSAERTGGSVSTLTIQRTQQEDSAVYLCASSQDRGRGETQYFGPGTRLLVL.

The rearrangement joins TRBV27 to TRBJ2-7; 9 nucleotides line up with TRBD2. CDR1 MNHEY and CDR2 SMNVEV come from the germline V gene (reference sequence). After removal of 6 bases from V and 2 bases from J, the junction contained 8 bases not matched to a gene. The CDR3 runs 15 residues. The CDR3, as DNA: TGTGCCAGCAGGCGGGAGGGCGTGTACCCCTACGAGCAGTACTTC. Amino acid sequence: CASRREGVYPYEQYF.

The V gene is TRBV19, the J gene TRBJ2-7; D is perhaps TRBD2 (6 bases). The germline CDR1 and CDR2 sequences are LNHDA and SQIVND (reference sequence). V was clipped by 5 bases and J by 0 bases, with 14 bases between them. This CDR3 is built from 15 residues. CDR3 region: CASSPSVASSYEQYF. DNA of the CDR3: TGTGCCAGTAGTCCTAGCGTGGCGAGCTCCTACGAGCAGTACTTC.

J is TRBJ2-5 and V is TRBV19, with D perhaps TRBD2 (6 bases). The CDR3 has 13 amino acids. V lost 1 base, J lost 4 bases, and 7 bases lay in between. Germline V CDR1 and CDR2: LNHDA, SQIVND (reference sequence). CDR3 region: CASSIGTIETQYF. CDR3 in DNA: TGTGCCAGTAGTATAGGGACTATAGAGACCCAGTACTTC. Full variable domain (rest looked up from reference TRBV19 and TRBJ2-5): DGGITQSPKYLFRKEGQNVTLSCEQNLNHDAMYWYRQDPGQGLRLIYYSQIVNDFQKGDIAEGYSVSREKKESFPLTVTSAQKNPTAFYLCASSIGTIETQYFGPGTRLLVL.

The CDR3 region has the DNA TGCGCCAGCAGTAGTGGGACTAGCCGCCTCGGTGAGCAGTTCTTC. Translating gives CASSSGTSRLGEQFF. The chain has TRBV5-1 and TRBJ2-1; TRBD2 matches 9 bases. With 5 bases clipped from V and 9 bases from J, the junction kept 12 bases outside the gene matches. This CDR3 comprises 15 residues. The germline V gene encodes CDR1 SGHRS and CDR2 YFSETQ.

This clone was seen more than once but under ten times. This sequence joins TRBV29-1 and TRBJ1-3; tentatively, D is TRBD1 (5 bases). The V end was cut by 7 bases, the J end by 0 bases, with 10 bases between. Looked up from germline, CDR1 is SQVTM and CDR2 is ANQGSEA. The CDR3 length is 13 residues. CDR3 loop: CSAETDSGNTIYF. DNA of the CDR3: TGCAGCGCTGAGACAGACTCTGGAAACACCATATATTTT.

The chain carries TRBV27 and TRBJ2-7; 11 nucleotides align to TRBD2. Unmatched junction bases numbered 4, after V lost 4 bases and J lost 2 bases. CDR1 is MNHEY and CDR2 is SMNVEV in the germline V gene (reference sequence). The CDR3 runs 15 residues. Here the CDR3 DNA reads TGTGCCAGCAGTTCGGGTAGCGGGAGGGCCTACGAGCAGTACTTC. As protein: CASSSGSGRAYEQYF.

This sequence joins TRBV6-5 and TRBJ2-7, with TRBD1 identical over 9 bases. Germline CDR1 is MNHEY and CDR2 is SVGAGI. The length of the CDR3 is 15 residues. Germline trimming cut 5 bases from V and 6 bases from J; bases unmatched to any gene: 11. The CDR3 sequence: CASSNTGGRTCEQYF. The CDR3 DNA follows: TGTGCCAGCAGTAACACAGGGGGCCGCACCTGCGAGCAGTACTTC.

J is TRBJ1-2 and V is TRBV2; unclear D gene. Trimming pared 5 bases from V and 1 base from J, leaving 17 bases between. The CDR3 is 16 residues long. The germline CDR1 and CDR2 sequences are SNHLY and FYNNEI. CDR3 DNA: TGTGCCAGCAGTCAGCGGACCGGCCCTTTTAACTATGGCTACACCTTC. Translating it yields CASSQRTGPFNYGYTF.

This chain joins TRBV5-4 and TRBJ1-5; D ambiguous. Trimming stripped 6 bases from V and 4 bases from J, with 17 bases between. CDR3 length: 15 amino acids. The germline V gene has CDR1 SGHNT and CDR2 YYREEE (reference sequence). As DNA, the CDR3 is TGTGCCAGCATCGTTGGTATTGGGCTTAATCAGCCCCAGCATTTT. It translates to CASIVGIGLNQPQHF.

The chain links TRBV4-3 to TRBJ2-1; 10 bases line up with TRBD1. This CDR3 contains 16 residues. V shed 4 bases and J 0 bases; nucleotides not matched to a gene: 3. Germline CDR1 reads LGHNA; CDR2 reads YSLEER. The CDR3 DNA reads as TGCGCCAGCAGCCGGCGGACAGGGGGCTCCTACAATGAGCAGTTCTTC. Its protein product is CASSRRTGGSYNEQFF.

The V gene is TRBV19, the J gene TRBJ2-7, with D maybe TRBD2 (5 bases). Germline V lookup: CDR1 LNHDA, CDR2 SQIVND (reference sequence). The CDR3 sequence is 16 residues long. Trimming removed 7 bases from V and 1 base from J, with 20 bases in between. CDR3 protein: CASTPVASPNSYEQYF. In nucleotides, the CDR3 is TGTGCCAGTACCCCTGTGGCTAGCCCTAATTCCTACGAGCAGTACTTC.

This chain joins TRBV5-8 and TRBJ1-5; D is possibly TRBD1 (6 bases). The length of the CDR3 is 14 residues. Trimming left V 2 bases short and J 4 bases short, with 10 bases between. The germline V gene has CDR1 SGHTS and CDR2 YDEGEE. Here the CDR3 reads CASSFGQSNQPQHF. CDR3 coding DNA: TGTGCCAGCAGCTTCGGACAGAGTAATCAGCCCCAGCATTTT.

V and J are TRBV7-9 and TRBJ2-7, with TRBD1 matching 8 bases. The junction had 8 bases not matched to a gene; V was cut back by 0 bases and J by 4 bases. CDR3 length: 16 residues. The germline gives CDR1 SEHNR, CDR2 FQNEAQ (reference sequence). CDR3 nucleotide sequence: TGTGCCAGCAGCTTAGCTACCGGGACAGGTGCATACGAGCAGTACTTC. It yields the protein CASSLATGTGAYEQYF.

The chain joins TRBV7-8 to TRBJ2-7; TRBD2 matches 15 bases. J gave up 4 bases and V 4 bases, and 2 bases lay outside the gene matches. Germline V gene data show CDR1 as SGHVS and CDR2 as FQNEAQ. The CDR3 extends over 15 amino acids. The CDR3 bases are TGTGCCAGCAGCTCCGGGACTAGCGGGAGGTACGAGCAGTACTTC. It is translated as CASSSGTSGRYEQYF.

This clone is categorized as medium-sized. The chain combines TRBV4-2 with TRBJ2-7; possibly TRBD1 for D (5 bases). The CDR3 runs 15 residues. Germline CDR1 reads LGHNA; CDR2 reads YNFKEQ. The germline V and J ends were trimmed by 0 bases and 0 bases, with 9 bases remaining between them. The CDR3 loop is CASSQERGSSYEQYF. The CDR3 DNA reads TGTGCCAGCAGCCAAGAAAGGGGTAGCTCCTACGAGCAGTACTTC.

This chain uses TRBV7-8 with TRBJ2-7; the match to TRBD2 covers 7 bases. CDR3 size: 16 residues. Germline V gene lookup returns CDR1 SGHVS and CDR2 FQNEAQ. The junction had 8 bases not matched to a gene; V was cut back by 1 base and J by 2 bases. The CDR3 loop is CASSLEWGGLTYEQYF. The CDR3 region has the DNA TGTGCCAGCAGCTTAGAGTGGGGAGGGCTCACCTACGAGCAGTACTTC.

Here the CDR3 DNA reads TGCAGCGGCGACAGGGGAGAGACCCAGTACTTC. Protein: CSGDRGETQYF. The chain combines TRBV29-1 with TRBJ2-5; 8 bases align to TRBD1. J was trimmed by 4 bases and V by 7 bases; bases with no gene match: 2. Germline values: CDR1 SQVTM, CDR2 ANQGSEA. CDR3 length equals 11 residues.

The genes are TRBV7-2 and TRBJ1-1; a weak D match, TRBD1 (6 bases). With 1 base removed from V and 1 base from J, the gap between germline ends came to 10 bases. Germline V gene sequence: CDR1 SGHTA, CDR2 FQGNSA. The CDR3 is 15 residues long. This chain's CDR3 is CASSLGWTENTEAFF. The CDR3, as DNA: TGTGCCAGCAGCTTAGGTTGGACAGAGAACACTGAAGCTTTCTTT.